This TCR beta chain was captured by sequencing in a study of T cell changes during pregnancy in multiple sclerosis. J lost 9 bases, V lost 5 bases, and 6 bases had no gene match. The CDR3 is made up of 14 amino acids. Germline CDR1 SEHNR, CDR2 FQNEAQ (reference sequence). The table came from immunoSEQ multiplex PCR; TCRdb's copy has only in-frame clones and leaves some out. The sample shows around 65,000 clones, over 80% of them seen only once. The chain recombines TRBV7-9 with TRBJ1-6; 8 positions match TRBD1. This clonotype was obtained from a female donor in good health, enrolled as a control in a pregnancy study. Sequencing used peripheral blood, obtained in the second trimester of pregnancy. The CDR3 loop is CASSPTGDGSPLHF. In DNA, the CDR3 is TGTGCCAGCAGCCCGACAGGGGACGGTTCACCCCTCCACTTT.